The clone carrying this T cell receptor (beta chain) was counted at least ten times. TCRdb re-called the RT-PCR reads through MiXCR, storing one row per CDR3 protein. The repertoire holds about 680,000 distinct CDR3 sequences, 12% to 15% seen once, with just over 3.5% in the top ten. Looked up from germline, CDR1 is SQVTM and CDR2 is ANQGSEA. V trimming: 6 bases; J trimming: 2 bases; junction bases outside the gene matches: 6. CDR3 length equals 13 residues. This sequence originates from a female donor in good health, serving as a healthy control. The specimen sequenced was memory CD4+ T cells from blood. V usage is TRBV29-1 and J usage is TRBJ2-7; 8 nucleotides line up with TRBD2. This chain's CDR3 is CSVVTSAAYEQYF. DNA of the CDR3: TGCAGCGTCGTGACTAGCGCAGCCTACGAGCAGTACTTC.